These T cell receptor beta chains were read from a single sample in a study of immune evolution from preneoplasia to lung adenocarcinoma. The method was immunoSEQ multiplex PCR; TCRdb's version includes in-frame clones alone and lacks a portion of them. This sample has about 3,600 clones, with 60% to 85% found just once. Material for sequencing was FFPE lung adenocarcinoma in situ tissue. The receptors were gathered from a person aged 55-80 years with lung adenocarcinoma. The CDR3 runs from the conserved cysteine through the conserved F or W. D genes are given only for firm matches. Where a row states a size, it is once, few, many or the class of an expanded clone; other rows omit it.

V: TRBV5-1
J: TRBJ2-1
D: .
size: .
CDR3: CATLGQTNEQFF
DNA: TGCGCCACCCTCGGGCAGACCAATGAGCAGTTCTTC

V: TRBV7-9
J: TRBJ2-5
D: .
size: .
CDR3: CASRPRGAQETQYF
DNA: TGTGCCAGCAGACCCCGGGGGGCGCAAGAGACCCAGTACTTC

V: TRBV18
J: TRBJ2-6
D: TRBD1
size: .
CDR3: CASSEGQGYTSGANVLTF
DNA: TGTGCCAGCTCGGAAGGACAGGGATATACTTCTGGGGCCAACGTCCTGACTTTC

V: TRBV5-1
J: TRBJ1-6
D: .
size: .
CDR3: CASSLAQSSSPLHF
DNA: TGCGCCAGCAGCTTGGCCCAATCGAGTTCACCCCTCCACTTT

V: TRBV5-1
J: TRBJ2-3
D: .
size: few
CDR3: CASSLRDRRGVNTDTQYF
DNA: TGCGCCAGCAGCCTCCGGGACAGGCGGGGGGTAAACACAGATACGCAGTATTTT

V: TRBV19
J: TRBJ1-6
D: TRBD1
size: .
CDR3: CASSNRDRDNSPLHF
DNA: TGTGCCAGTAGTAACCGGGACAGGGATAATTCACCCCTCCACTTT

V: TRBV6-6
J: TRBJ2-7
D: .
size: .
CDR3: CASGGGGYEQYF
DNA: TGTGCCAGCGGAGGGGGGGGCTACGAGCAGTACTTC

V: TRBV28
J: TRBJ2-5
D: TRBD2
size: .
CDR3: CASSQGLAGPQETQYF
DNA: TGTGCCAGCAGCCAGGGACTAGCGGGGCCCCAAGAGACCCAGTACTTC

V: TRBV4-3
J: TRBJ2-7
D: .
size: .
CDR3: CASSLTTSGASYEQYF
DNA: TGCGCCAGCAGCCTTACGACATCGGGGGCCTCCTACGAGCAGTACTTC

V: TRBV7-7
J: TRBJ2-1
D: TRBD1
size: .
CDR3: CASSTGTGIYNEQFF
DNA: TGTGCTAGCAGCACCGGGACAGGGATCTACAATGAGCAGTTCTTC

V: TRBV5-6
J: TRBJ2-5
D: TRBD1
size: .
CDR3: CASSPGTDQEAQYF
DNA: TGTGCCAGCAGCCCAGGGACAGACCAAGAGGCCCAGTACTTC

V: TRBV27
J: TRBJ2-2
D: .
size: .
CDR3: CASSSLNTGELFF
DNA: TGTGCCAGCAGTTCACTGAACACCGGGGAGCTGTTTTTT

V: TRBV2
J: TRBJ1-2
D: .
size: few
CDR3: CASRGIGYTF
DNA: TGTGCCAGCAGGGGAATCGGCTACACCTTC

V: TRBV5-4
J: TRBJ1-2
D: .
size: .
CDR3: CAISGSAGANYGYTF
DNA: TGTGCCATCTCGGGCTCCGCAGGGGCTAACTATGGCTACACCTTC

V: TRBV11-2
J: TRBJ2-5
D: TRBD2
size: .
CDR3: CASSLLAGQETQYF
DNA: TGTGCCAGCAGCTTATTAGCGGGACAAGAGACCCAGTACTTC

V: TRBV10-3
J: TRBJ1-5
D: .
size: .
CDR3: CAISEGGNQPQHF
DNA: TGTGCCATCAGTGAGGGGGGCAATCAGCCCCAGCATTTT

V: TRBV7-9
J: TRBJ2-3
D: .
size: .
CDR3: CASSPRGTDTQYF
DNA: TGTGCCAGCAGCCCCAGGGGCACAGATACGCAGTATTTT

V: TRBV6-1
J: TRBJ2-6
D: .
size: .
CDR3: CASSETFSGANVLTF
DNA: TGTGCCAGCAGTGAAACCTTCTCTGGGGCCAACGTCCTGACTTTC

V: TRBV10-3
J: TRBJ1-5
D: .
size: .
CDR3: CAIRGQGDQPQHF
DNA: TGTGCCATCAGGGGCCAGGGAGATCAGCCCCAGCATTTT

V: TRBV15
J: TRBJ1-5
D: .
size: few
CDR3: CATSSGGGWSGDVQPQHF
DNA: TGTGCCACCAGCAGTGGGGGAGGTTGGAGCGGTGATGTTCAGCCCCAGCATTTT

V: TRBV7-9
J: TRBJ1-5
D: .
size: .
CDR3: CASSSPWENQPQHF
DNA: TGTGCCAGCAGCTCCCCGTGGGAGAATCAGCCCCAGCATTTT

V: TRBV5-1
J: TRBJ1-1
D: .
size: .
CDR3: CASFQGPMNTEAFF
DNA: TGCGCCAGCTTCCAGGGGCCGATGAACACTGAAGCTTTCTTT

V: TRBV19
J: TRBJ1-4
D: TRBD1
size: .
CDR3: CATSGTGGLANEKLFF
DNA: TGTGCCACCTCCGGGACAGGGGGCTTAGCTAATGAAAAACTGTTTTTT

V: TRBV7-2
J: TRBJ1-5
D: .
size: .
CDR3: CASSLVGGSDQPQHF
DNA: TGTGCCAGCAGCTTAGTAGGGGGGAGCGACCAGCCCCAGCATTTT

V: TRBV11-2
J: TRBJ2-7
D: .
size: .
CDR3: CASSQGGNEQYF
DNA: TGTGCCAGCAGCCAGGGTGGGAACGAGCAGTACTTC

V: TRBV9
J: TRBJ1-1
D: TRBD1
size: once
CDR3: CASSEATGSTEAFF
DNA: TGTGCCAGCAGCGAAGCGACAGGGTCCACTGAAGCTTTCTTT

V: TRBV12-5
J: TRBJ2-1
D: TRBD2
size: .
CDR3: CASGLVSGPYNEQFF
DNA: TGTGCTAGTGGTTTGGTTAGCGGGCCCTACAATGAGCAGTTCTTC

V: TRBV7-3
J: TRBJ2-1
D: TRBD1
size: .
CDR3: CASSSTGTPYNEQFF
DNA: TGTGCCAGCAGCTCGACAGGGACCCCCTACAATGAGCAGTTCTTC

V: TRBV4-2
J: TRBJ2-3
D: .
size: .
CDR3: CASSQDPEADTQYF
DNA: TGTGCCAGCAGCCAGGATCCGGAGGCAGATACGCAGTATTTT

V: TRBV29-1
J: TRBJ1-1
D: TRBD1
size: .
CDR3: CSVYAGGDTEAFF
DNA: TGCAGCGTTTACGCAGGGGGAGACACTGAAGCTTTCTTT

V: TRBV29-1
J: TRBJ2-1
D: TRBD1
size: .
CDR3: CSVDRGQGVIDEQFF
DNA: TGCAGCGTTGACCGGGGACAGGGGGTAATCGATGAGCAGTTCTTC

V: TRBV4-1
J: TRBJ2-7
D: TRBD2
size: once
CDR3: CASSQETGLAGTYKQYF
DNA: TGCGCCAGCAGCCAGGAGACGGGGCTAGCGGGGACCTACAAGCAGTACTTC

V: TRBV13
J: TRBJ2-5
D: .
size: .
CDR3: CASSLVGKETQYF
DNA: TGTGCCAGCAGCTTAGTAGGAAAAGAGACCCAGTACTTC

V: TRBV7-6
J: TRBJ2-7
D: .
size: .
CDR3: CASSLVTGVTYEQYF
DNA: TGTGCCAGCAGCTTAGTAACAGGTGTGACCTACGAGCAGTACTTC

V: TRBV4-1
J: TRBJ1-2
D: .
size: .
CDR3: CASSQEEGTYGYTF
DNA: TGCGCCAGCAGCCAAGAGGAGGGGACCTATGGCTACACCTTC

V: TRBV5-1
J: TRBJ2-5
D: .
size: few
CDR3: CASSSLETQYF
DNA: TGCGCCAGCAGCTCCCTAGAGACCCAGTACTTC

V: TRBV29-1
J: TRBJ1-2
D: .
size: few
CDR3: CSVEGRWGRGVSNYGYTF
DNA: TGCAGCGTTGAAGGGCGATGGGGCAGGGGAGTTTCTAACTATGGCTACACCTTC

V: TRBV9
J: TRBJ2-2
D: .
size: .
CDR3: CASSRQNTGELFF
DNA: TGTGCCAGCAGCAGACAGAACACCGGGGAGCTGTTTTTT

V: TRBV7-9
J: TRBJ2-7
D: .
size: few
CDR3: CASSPSPAGTSYEQYF
DNA: TGTGCCAGCAGCCCATCCCCGGCGGGGACCTCCTACGAGCAGTACTTC

V: TRBV6-5
J: TRBJ1-2
D: .
size: .
CDR3: CASSLRTGQDGYTF
DNA: TGTGCCAGCAGCCTCCGGACGGGGCAAGATGGCTACACCTTC

V: TRBV5-1
J: TRBJ1-3
D: .
size: .
CDR3: CASSLTPSSGNTIYF
DNA: TGCGCCAGCAGCTTGACCCCGAGCTCTGGAAACACCATATATTTT

V: TRBV4-1
J: TRBJ1-2
D: .
size: few
CDR3: CASSQDPSTNYGYTF
DNA: TGCGCCAGCAGCCAAGATCCATCAACTAACTATGGCTACACCTTC

V: TRBV28
J: TRBJ1-4
D: .
size: .
CDR3: CASSTNRVEKLFF
DNA: TGTGCCAGCAGTACGAACAGGGTTGAAAAACTGTTTTTT

V: TRBV18
J: TRBJ1-1
D: TRBD1
size: .
CDR3: CASSLSLDRAGTEAFF
DNA: TGTGCCAGCTCGCTCTCCCTAGACAGGGCGGGAACTGAAGCTTTCTTT

V: TRBV7-9
J: TRBJ1-3
D: .
size: .
CDR3: CASSLATQGLLQNTIYF
DNA: TGTGCCAGCAGCTTAGCTACCCAGGGCCTCCTTCAAAACACCATATATTTT

V: TRBV6-6
J: TRBJ2-1
D: TRBD1
size: .
CDR3: CASSPQDRVTYNEQFF
DNA: TGTGCCAGCAGCCCCCAGGACAGGGTAACCTACAATGAGCAGTTCTTC

V: TRBV29-1
J: TRBJ2-2
D: TRBD2
size: .
CDR3: CSVREGAGELFF
DNA: TGCAGCGTTCGGGAGGGAGCCGGGGAGCTGTTTTTT

V: TRBV5-1
J: TRBJ2-3
D: .
size: .
CDR3: CASSWGSSTDTQYF
DNA: TGCGCCAGCAGCTGGGGCTCTAGCACAGATACGCAGTATTTT

V: TRBV4-3
J: TRBJ2-5
D: TRBD1
size: few
CDR3: CASSQEGSRGLETQYF
DNA: TGCGCCAGCAGCCAAGAAGGGAGCAGGGGGCTCGAGACCCAGTACTTC

V: TRBV10-3
J: TRBJ2-7
D: TRBD1
size: .
CDR3: CASGATVNRDRGIYEQYF
DNA: TGTGCCAGTGGAGCCACAGTCAACCGGGACAGGGGAATCTACGAGCAGTACTTC

V: TRBV19
J: TRBJ2-1
D: .
size: .
CDR3: CASSIASRGSYNEQFF
DNA: TGTGCCAGTAGTATTGCCTCTCGGGGATCCTACAATGAGCAGTTCTTC

V: TRBV30
J: TRBJ1-2
D: TRBD1
size: .
CDR3: CAWSEGQGAGYTF
DNA: TGTGCCTGGAGCGAGGGACAGGGGGCCGGCTACACCTTC

V: TRBV6-5
J: TRBJ2-5
D: .
size: .
CDR3: CASSLRELQETQYF
DNA: TGTGCCAGCAGTTTACGGGAACTCCAAGAGACCCAGTACTTC

V: TRBV9
J: TRBJ2-2
D: .
size: .
CDR3: CASSPDTGTTTGELFF
DNA: TGTGCCAGCAGCCCCGATACCGGGACGACTACCGGGGAGCTGTTTTTT

V: TRBV7-2
J: TRBJ2-1
D: .
size: few
CDR3: CASSFGSSYNEQFF
DNA: TGTGCCAGCAGCTTTGGGTCAAGCTACAATGAGCAGTTCTTC

V: TRBV28
J: TRBJ2-7
D: TRBD2
size: .
CDR3: CASRTSGGKEQYF
DNA: TGTGCCAGCAGGACTAGCGGGGGTAAAGAGCAGTACTTC

V: TRBV2
J: TRBJ1-1
D: .
size: large
CDR3: CASKGQSNTEAFF
DNA: TGTGCCAGCAAAGGACAGTCGAACACTGAAGCTTTCTTT

V: TRBV4-3
J: TRBJ1-6
D: .
size: .
CDR3: CASSQEPPTGDSPLHF
DNA: TGCGCCAGCAGCCAAGAGCCTCCGACAGGAGATTCACCCCTCCACTTT